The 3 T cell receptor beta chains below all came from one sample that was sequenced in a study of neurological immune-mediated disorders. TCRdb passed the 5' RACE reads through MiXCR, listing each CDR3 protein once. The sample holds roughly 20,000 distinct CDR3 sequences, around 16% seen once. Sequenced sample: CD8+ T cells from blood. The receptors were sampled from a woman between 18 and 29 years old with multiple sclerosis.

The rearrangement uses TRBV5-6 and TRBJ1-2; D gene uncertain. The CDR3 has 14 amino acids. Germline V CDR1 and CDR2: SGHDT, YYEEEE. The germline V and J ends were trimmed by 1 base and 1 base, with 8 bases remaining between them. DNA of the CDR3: TGTGCCAGCAGCTTGAATCGCCTTAACTATGGCTACACCTTC. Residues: CASSLNRLNYGYTF.

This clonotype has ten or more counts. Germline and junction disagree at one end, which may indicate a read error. The CDR3 sequence: CASSQVVGRTWELFF. The CDR3 DNA sequence: TGTGCCAGCAGCCAAGTTGTAGGGCGCACCTGGGAGCTGTTTTTT. The chain combines TRBV4-2 with TRBJ2-2, with D unresolved. Germline V CDR1 and CDR2: LGHNA, YNFKEQ. This CDR3 is built from 15 residues.

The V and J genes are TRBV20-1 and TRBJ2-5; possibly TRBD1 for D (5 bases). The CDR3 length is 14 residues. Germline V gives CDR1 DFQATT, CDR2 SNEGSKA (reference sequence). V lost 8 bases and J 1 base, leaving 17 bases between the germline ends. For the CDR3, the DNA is TGCAGTCTAAGACAGCGATTAATCCAAGAGACCCAGTACTTC. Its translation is CSLRQRLIQETQYF.